This T cell receptor (beta chain) was sequenced during a study of Ad26.COV2.S vaccination and SARS-CoV-2 variants. Findings and caveats of the study: Possibly, TCR breadth and depth analyses underestimated total T cell responses.

Treatment: some 19 received Ad26.COV2.S at low or high dose, single or two shots; about 5 received placebo; per-sample allocation not given. Specimen acquisition occurred on day 63 following the initial vaccine or placebo injection. The sample came from a Boston adult aged 18-55 years. Repertoires were generated with immunoSEQ multiplex PCR, while TCRdb's copy carries only in-frame clones and drops some. The sample includes roughly 330,000 clones, 75% to 90% of them seen just once. Germline CDR1 and CDR2: LGHNA and YSLEER. The ends were cut back, 1 base at V and 3 bases at J, with 12 bases in the middle. This CDR3 has 15 residues. On this clone: The antigen is undetermined.

This TCR came from a person between 18 and 59 years old who received the Ad26.COV2.S COVID-19 vaccine or a placebo. Sequencing used peripheral blood, obtained in a trial of Ad26.COV2.S vaccine versus placebo. The V gene is TRBV4-3, the J gene TRBJ1-1, with a tentative D call TRBD1 (5 bases). CDR3 DNA: TGCGCCAGCAGCCAAGCCCCCAGACAGTACACTGAAGCTTTCTTT. It encodes CASSQAPRQYTEAFF.